This record concerns one T cell receptor (beta chain) sequence. This clonotype was found many times. Its antigen is not yet known. It has no much larger one-base neighbor in the sample; base qualities were not kept. This entry is derived from a study of glioma-infiltrating T cells (dated by TCRdb to the mid-2010s). Context from the whole study: The study sequenced TCR alpha- and beta-chain repertoires from glioma tissue, from non-neoplastic brain tissue and from matched peripheral blood mononuclear cells. The paired cohort was made up of three low-grade glioma patients, several primary glioblastoma patients and three non-glioma patients who contributed non-neoplastic brain tissue. To gauge divergence between tissue and blood T-cell populations, every tissue-infiltrating repertoire was compared against the peripheral blood repertoire from the same patient. Beyond this particular receptor, the publication reports: In non-neoplastic patients, VJ-independent divergence between tissue and blood fell below expectation, whereas in all gliomas, and especially in low-grade gliomas, the divergence rose above expectation. Group comparisons were based on small numbers of patients: three non-neoplastic, three low-grade glioma and 7 to 9 glioblastoma patients. Very few CDR3 sequences were shared between tissue and blood, attributed to high CDR3 diversity and limited sampling.

TCR alpha and beta CDR3 regions were amplified with the iRepertoire nested amplicon-rescue multiplex PCR (arm-PCR) platform from RNA. One-step reverse transcription and amplification used about 85-450 ng of tissue mRNA or PBMC total RNA as input. Following bead purification, Illumina adapters were added by a secondary multiplex PCR, and the libraries were gel-purified between 200 and 400 bp. Libraries carried internal 6-nucleotide barcodes used for demultiplexing. The libraries were sequenced on an Illumina MiSeq using 2x220 or 2x250 nucleotide paired-end reads. Per the authors' processing: FLASH 1.2.11 was used to merge paired reads, and BWA-MEM then aligned the reads to the GRCh37 human genome before TRA and TRB reads were extracted. V and J assignment used an IMGT-derived reference of cassette sequences and CDR3 motifs that included pseudogenes. Reads were translated in three frames, and productive CDR3s were defined by a C…FGXG motif without stop codons. Clonotypes were defined as unique combinations of V-J cassette pair and CDR3 amino acid sequence. Hamming distance filtering was applied to reads, with thresholds set by the sequence error rate of each sample in mapped regions. TCRdb trimmed public reads at Q25 via fastp, called clones via MiXCR and kept in-frame beta chains. CDR3 protein sequences are deduplicated, and each keeps its most common genes and DNA. The V and J calls and clone size are TCRdb's, not the authors'. This sample holds approximately 190,000 distinct CDR3 sequences; around 32% were observed only once. The ten largest clones capture 20% to 25% of the sample.

Per the germline V gene, MGHRA is the CDR1 and YSYEKL is the CDR2. The V end gives up 3 bases and the J end 0 bases, leaving 0 bases in the junction not matched to a gene. The cysteine opens and the phenylalanine closes a CDR3 of 15 amino acids. The retained sequence is limited to the CDR3, 45 bases, with the frame set at the first base. This receptor was obtained from a human donor with low-grade glioma or glioblastoma, undergoing nonglioma brain surgery, or in good health (not recorded which). Sequenced sample: glioma tissue, nonneoplastic brain tissue, or PBMCs (not recorded which). The chain is made from TRBV4-1 and TRBJ2-7, with 12 junctional bases fitting TRBD2. The nucleotides read TGCGCCAGCAGCCAGACTAGCGGGAGCTCCTACGAGCAGTACTTC. This yields the protein CASSQTSGSSYEQYF.